The text below deals with one T cell receptor beta chain. Its specificity is unknown. V dropped 3 bases and J dropped 2 bases, with 8 bases sitting between them. Germline CDR1 MNHNS, CDR2 SASEGT. The CDR3 runs 14 residues. The data derive from a study of vaccination effects on CD4 cells after COVID-19. About the study: Participants received two doses of either the BNT162b2 or mRNA-1273 vaccine.

The study's findings and limits: From healthy vaccinees, only 1 of 255 vaccine-induced clones also reacted to common cold coronaviruses.

ViraFEST expansion of antigen-specific CD4+ T cells with viral peptide pools preceded sequencing. The authors isolated CD4+ T cells after less than eleven days of culture. Absence of prior SARS-CoV-2 infection characterized the vaccine recipients, who showed negative nucleocapsid antibodies. Produced via immunoSEQ multiplex PCR; TCRdb's table is partial and in-frame only. The sample lists tens of thousands of clones; under 70% were seen once. This TCR came from a human donor who received a COVID-19 vaccine. The sample consisted of CD4+ T cells from PBMCs cultured with SARS-CoV-2 spike peptides, taken before COVID-19 vaccination. This chain uses TRBV6-1 with TRBJ1-3, with D unresolved. DNA of the CDR3: TGTGCCAGCAGTGAGAGGAGGACTGGAAACACCATATATTTT. Its protein is CASSERRTGNTIYF.